What follows are 8 T cell receptor beta chains derived from one specimen sequenced in a study of T-cell reconstitution after alpha-beta-depleted transplantation in children (dated by TCRdb to the mid-2010s). The library was prepared using PCR. Sequencing relied on an Illumina HiSeq 2500. Molecular barcoding was employed in the preparation of TCR libraries, with unique molecular identifiers being used to normalize TCRbeta repertoire quantification. The raw public data were reprocessed by TCRdb itself: fastp quality trimming at Q25, MiXCR clonotype calling, in-frame beta chains only. Rows merge per CDR3 protein into single entries with the most common DNA and genes. This sample lists 750,000 to 950,000 distinct CDR3 sequences; roughly 15% were detected once. Approximately 4.5% of the sample is held by the ten biggest clonotypes. Per the publication, the treatment or condition label means: allogeneic hematopoietic cell transplantation with graft depleted of TCRalphabeta T cells and CD19 B cells.

Specimen: PBMCs, mostly from graft donor cells, collected 360 days after TCRalphabeta/CD19-depleted stem cell transplant. Receptors were obtained from a male patient younger than 18 who had a stem cell transplant for acute lymphoblastic leukemia, so the T cells may come from the graft donor.

The chain recombines TRBV11-3 with TRBJ2-3, with D unresolved. The germline V gene has CDR1 SGHNT and CDR2 YENEEA. The CDR3 loop spans 15 amino acids. The germline V and J ends were trimmed by 0 bases and 1 base, with 8 bases remaining between them. The CDR3: CASSLDRPGTDTQYF. CDR3 sequence (DNA): TGTGCCAGCAGCTTAGATCGCCCAGGCACAGATACGCAGTATTTT.

This clonotype has a count of ten or more. J is TRBJ2-2 and V is TRBV5-6; either TRBD1 or TRBD2 may fit D (5 bases each). Looked up from germline, CDR1 is SGHDT and CDR2 is YYEEEE. V shed 2 bases and J shed 0 bases, with 11 bases lying between them. The CDR3 contains 16 residues. This chain's CDR3 is CASSLFGTANTGELFF. The CDR3 DNA follows: TGTGCCAGCAGCTTATTCGGGACGGCGAACACCGGGGAGCTGTTTTTT.

V usage is TRBV12-3 or TRBV12-4 and J usage is TRBJ2-7; tentative D call: TRBD1 (5 bases). Trimming left V 5 bases short and J 1 base short, with 12 bases between. The CDR3 has 14 amino acids. CDR3 DNA sequence: TGTGCCAGCAGTCCGGAACAGGCTTCCTACGAGCAGTACTTC. Amino acid sequence: CASSPEQASYEQYF.

This clonotype was seen only a few times. CDR3 loop: CASSRTTGVLGTEAFF. CDR3 DNA: TGCGCCAGCAGCCGAACAACAGGGGTACTAGGAACTGAAGCTTTCTTT. The rearrangement joins TRBV4-1 to TRBJ1-1, with 7 bases matching TRBD1. The germline CDR1 and CDR2 sequences are MGHRA and YSYEKL. Trimming at V came to 4 bases and at J to 5 bases, leaving 13 bases not matched to a gene. The CDR3 sequence is 16 residues long.

This clonotype appeared a few times. The V and J genes are TRBV20-1 and TRBJ2-7; perhaps TRBD1 as D (6 bases). The CDR3 has 14 amino acids. V dropped 0 bases and J dropped 3 bases, with 12 bases sitting between them. In germline, CDR1 is DFQATT, CDR2 SNEGSKA (reference sequence). In nucleotides, the CDR3 is TGCAGTGCTAGAGATCTCGGACAGAGCTACGAGCAGTACTTC. Its protein is CSARDLGQSYEQYF.

This clonotype was observed at least ten times. This sequence joins TRBV27 and TRBJ2-7, with 7 bases matching TRBD2. Germline loops: CDR1 MNHEY, CDR2 SMNVEV (reference sequence). The CDR3 has 14 residues. V trimming: 3 bases; J trimming: 5 bases; junction bases outside the gene matches: 7. This CDR3 is CASSLLLGGNEQYF. The DNA of the CDR3 is TGTGCCAGCAGTTTGCTTTTGGGGGGGAACGAGCAGTACTTC.

This clonotype showed up many times. The chain has TRBV20-1 and TRBJ2-5; D remains unclear. Trimming shortened V by 0 bases and J by 4 bases, and 6 bases separated the two germline ends. The CDR3 has 12 amino acids. Germline CDR1 DFQATT, CDR2 SNEGSKA (reference sequence). The CDR3 DNA is TGCAGTGCTAGAGACGACGGAGAGACCCAGTACTTC. This sequence encodes CSARDDGETQYF.

The rearrangement uses TRBV24-1 and TRBJ2-3; D call uncertain. Between the trimmed V and J ends, which lost 4 bases and 3 bases, there was a span of 16 bases. This CDR3 has 16 residues. The germline V gene encodes CDR1 KGHDR and CDR2 SFDVKD. The chain's CDR3 is CATSDSRLGPTDTQYF. The CDR3 nucleotides read TGTGCCACCAGTGACTCTAGACTCGGCCCTACAGATACGCAGTATTTT.